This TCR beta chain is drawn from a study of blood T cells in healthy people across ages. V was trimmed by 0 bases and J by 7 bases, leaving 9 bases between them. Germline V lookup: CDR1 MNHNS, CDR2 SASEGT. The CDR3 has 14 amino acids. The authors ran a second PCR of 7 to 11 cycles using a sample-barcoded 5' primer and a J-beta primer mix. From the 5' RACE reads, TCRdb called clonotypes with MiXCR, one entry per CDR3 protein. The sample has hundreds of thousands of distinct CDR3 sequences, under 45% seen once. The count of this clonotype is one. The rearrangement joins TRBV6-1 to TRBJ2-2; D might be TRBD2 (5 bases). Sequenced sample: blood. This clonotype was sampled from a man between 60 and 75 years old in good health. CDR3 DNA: TGTGCCAGCAGTGAAGCGGCGAGGGTCGGGGAGCTGTTTTTT. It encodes CASSEAARVGELFF.